The rows below give T cell receptor beta chains drawn from one sample of a study of graft-versus-host responses after intestinal transplantation. Data came from immunoSEQ multiplex PCR; TCRdb stores just in-frame clones and leaves some out. The sample contains 30,000 to 40,000 clones, 90% to 95% of which appear only once. Sample: PBMCs, taken 16 days after intestinal transplant. The receptors shown here come from a human patient who received an intestinal transplant, so some T cells may come from the graft donor. CDR3s include the opening cysteine and the closing phenylalanine or tryptophan. D genes are given only for firm matches. Size tells how often a clone was seen (once, few, many) or the class of an expanded clone, and some rows leave it out.

v_call	j_call	clone_size	d_call	cdr3_aa	cdr3_nt
TRBV28	TRBJ2-7	.	.	CASSPSSYEQYF	TGTGCCAGCAGCCCTAGCTCCTACGAGCAGTACTTC
TRBV5-8	TRBJ1-5	.	TRBD1	CASSPGSGGAQHF	TGTGCCAGCAGCCCCGGGTCAGGGGGAGCCCAGCATTTT
TRBV4-1	TRBJ2-1	.	.	CASSLGGAGLYNEQFF	TGCGCCAGCAGCCTTGGGGGAGCGGGTCTCTACAATGAGCAGTTCTTC
TRBV9	TRBJ1-3	.	.	CASSEPASGGPGNTIYF	TGTGCCAGCAGCGAACCGGCCTCGGGGGGACCTGGAAACACCATATATTTT
TRBV6-5	TRBJ2-7	once	.	CASSYSGREQYF	TGTGCCAGCAGTTACTCAGGGAGGGAGCAGTACTTC
TRBV28	TRBJ1-5	.	.	CASSLSQPQHF	TGTGCCAGCAGTCTCAGTCAGCCCCAGCATTTT
TRBV2	TRBJ2-1	once	TRBD2	CASNRWTSGACNEQFF	TGTGCCAGCAACCGATGGACTAGCGGGGCCTGCAATGAGCAGTTCTTC
TRBV7-6	TRBJ2-7	.	TRBD1	CASSSGTGRGKQYF	TGTGCCAGCAGCTCCGGGACAGGGCGGGGAAAGCAGTACTTC
TRBV5-1	TRBJ2-3	.	.	CASSLMGGSITDTQYF	TGCGCCAGCAGCTTGATGGGTGGGAGCATCACAGATACGCAGTATTTT
TRBV10-2	TRBJ2-7	once	.	CASRGHLSSYEQYF	TGCGCCAGCAGAGGACACCTAAGCTCCTACGAGCAGTACTTC
TRBV27	TRBJ2-7	.	.	CASIQGSEQYF	TGTGCCAGCATACAGGGCAGCGAGCAGTACTTC
TRBV27	TRBJ2-1	.	.	CASSPRTDPYNEQFF	TGTGCCAGCAGTCCACGGACAGACCCCTACAATGAGCAGTTCTTC
TRBV20-1	TRBJ1-2	.	.	CSASPNYGYTF	TGCAGTGCTAGTCCTAACTATGGCTACACCTTC
TRBV19	TRBJ2-3	.	.	CASSSAFTDTQYF	TGTGCCAGTAGTTCCGCGTTCACAGATACGCAGTATTTT
TRBV27	TRBJ1-5	.	.	CASSLRDRNQPQHF	TGTGCCAGCAGTTTACGAGACAGGAATCAGCCCCAGCATTTT
TRBV7-8	TRBJ1-2	.	TRBD1	CASSVDRGDYGYTF	TGTGCCAGCAGCGTCGACAGGGGTGACTATGGCTACACCTTC
TRBV2	TRBJ2-5	.	TRBD2	CASEMRSGREWETQYF	TGTGCCAGCGAAATGAGAAGCGGGAGAGAGTGGGAGACCCAGTACTTC
TRBV7-9	TRBJ1-1	.	.	CASSFLNTEAFF	TGTGCCAGCAGCTTTTTGAACACTGAAGCTTTCTTT
TRBV6-5	TRBJ1-5	.	.	CASSYSGAGQPQHF	TGTGCCAGCAGTTACTCGGGGGCCGGGCAGCCCCAGCATTTT
TRBV29-1	TRBJ2-7	.	.	CSVPTGSHEQYF	TGCAGCGTACCAACAGGTTCCCACGAGCAGTACTTC
TRBV4-2	TRBJ1-2	once	.	CASSRRGVDYGYTF	TGTGCCAGCAGCCGCCGAGGGGTCGACTATGGCTACACCTTC
TRBV19	TRBJ1-1	.	.	CASSIDGRSNTEAFF	TGTGCCAGTAGTATAGATGGGAGGTCGAACACTGAAGCTTTCTTT